These T cell receptor beta chains were read from a single sample in a study of CD4 and CD8 cells across lung adenocarcinoma regions. MiXCR, applied by TCRdb to the PCR reads, yields one record per CDR3 protein. The sample yields around 20,000 distinct CDR3 sequences, approximately 54% seen once. Sequenced material: CD8+ T cells from the center of a lung tumor. The origin of the receptors is a female donor with lung adenocarcinoma. The CD4 and CD8 labels of this study may be unreliable. Each CDR3 is given with its conserved first and last residue. A D gene is named only where the DNA matches it firmly. A row's size may be missing; if present it is once, few, many or a size class.

d_call clone_size j_call v_call cdr3_nt cdr3_aa
NA NA TRBJ2-7 TRBV3-1 TGCGCCAGCAGCCATTATAACTCCTACGAGCAGTACTTC CASSHYNSYEQYF
NA NA TRBJ2-3 TRBV10-3 TGTGCCATCAGTGAGGGGGTGGGAGCCATAGATACGCAGTATTTT CAISEGVGAIDTQYF
TRBD2 NA TRBJ2-3 TRBV6-5 TGTGCCAGCAGTTACGGGAGGGGACCGAGCACAGATACGCAGTATTTT CASSYGRGPSTDTQYF
TRBD2 many TRBJ2-3 TRBV20-1 TGCAGTGCTGGAGTGCGGGAGGTTGGCACAGATACGCAGTATTTT CSAGVREVGTDTQYF
TRBD2 NA TRBJ2-7 TRBV6-1 TGTGCCAGTTTCTTAGCGGGAAACTCCTACGAGCAGTACTTC CASFLAGNSYEQYF
TRBD2 NA TRBJ2-1 TRBV6-2/TRBV6-3 TGTGCCAGCAGGAGAAGGGGGACTAGCGCTTGGGAGCAGTTCTTC CASRRRGTSAWEQFF
TRBD2 NA TRBJ2-7 TRBV9 TGTGCCAGCAGCGCTACCGGGACTAGCGTTTACGAGCAGTACTTC CASSATGTSVYEQYF
NA many TRBJ2-2 TRBV27 TGTGCCAGCAGAGGACAAACCGGGGAGCTGTTTTTT CASRGQTGELFF
NA once TRBJ1-2 TRBV6-1 TGTGCCAGCAGTGAGGTGGGACCGGGGATGGGTGGCTACACCTTC CASSEVGPGMGGYTF
NA many TRBJ1-2 TRBV12-3/TRBV12-4 TGTGCCAGCAGTTTGGGCACTAGATTAGACTACACCTTC CASSLGTRLDYTF
NA once TRBJ2-4 TRBV6-1 TGTGCCAGCAGGGGGCGAGGGGCTCGAGCCAAAAACATTCAGTACTTC CASRGRGARAKNIQYF
NA NA TRBJ1-6 TRBV7-8 TGTGCCAGCAGCTTGCGAGGCGATTCACCCCTCCACTTT CASSLRGDSPLHF
TRBD2 many TRBJ2-3 TRBV4-1 TGCGCCAGCAGCCGTAAAGCGGGAGGACAAACAGATACGCAGTATTTT CASSRKAGGQTDTQYF
NA NA TRBJ2-7 TRBV12-3/TRBV12-4 TGTGCCAGGGGGACCGGGGGCTGTAGCACAGATACGCAGTACTTC CARGTGGCSTDTQYF
TRBD1 NA TRBJ2-3 TRBV10-1 TGCGCCAGCAAACCCGGGACAGGGAACACAGATACGCAGTATTTT CASKPGTGNTDTQYF
NA many TRBJ1-1 TRBV6-1 TGTGCCAGCAGTGGGGGCACTCAAAAGACTGAAGCTTTCTTT CASSGGTQKTEAFF
TRBD2 NA TRBJ2-3 TRBV27 TGTGCCAGCAGTTTAGGGGAGGGGCATACGCAGTATTTT CASSLGEGHTQYF
NA many TRBJ2-2 TRBV20-1 TGCAGTGCCCACCCGGAACTGAAGAACACCGGGGAGCTGTTTTTT CSAHPELKNTGELFF
NA few TRBJ2-3 TRBV27 TGTGCCAGCAGGGGCCGTGGGGGCCGGGACCCAGATACCCAGTACTTT CASRGRGGRDPDTQYF
TRBD1 once TRBJ1-4 TRBV10-2 TGCGCCAGCAGTGAGTCGACCGGGGACAGTTTCAATGAAAAACTGTTTTTT CASSESTGDSFNEKLFF
NA NA TRBJ2-4 TRBV27 TGTGCCAGCAGGGAACAAGGGCGCCGTAACAAAGACATTCAGTACTTC CASREQGRRNKDIQYF
TRBD1 NA TRBJ1-2 TRBV20-1 TGCAGTGCTAGGCAACCCCCCCGGGACAGAGGGGGATACGGCTACACCTTC CSARQPPRDRGGYGYTF